The sequence of this TCR beta chain was determined in a study of blood T cell repertoires in COVID-19. The wider study: Samples representing acute and convalescent COVID-19 were sourced from the United States, Italy and Spain. T cells, B-cell-depleted T cells, or PBMCs provided the cDNA or gDNA that served as material.

The CDR3 sequence is 13 residues long. Germline values: CDR1 SGHDT, CDR2 YYEEEE. The V and J ends lost 2 bases and 4 bases respectively, with 7 bases between them. Original processing notes: For nucleated cells, counts were estimated from reference gene primer amplification. TCRdb's table, derived via immunoSEQ multiplex PCR, lists solely in-frame clones and lacks some. V and J calls and clone size are those listed in that table; D and trimming were worked out from the DNA. The sample consists of tens of thousands of clones, approximately 90% of them appearing once. The receptor was derived from a human donor in a cohort sampled during active COVID-19. Sequencing was carried out using peripheral blood. The genes are TRBV5-6 and TRBJ1-5; D unclear. The CDR3 reads CASSFGENQPQHF. The DNA for the CDR3 is TGTGCCAGCAGCTTTGGGGAGAATCAGCCCCAGCATTTT.